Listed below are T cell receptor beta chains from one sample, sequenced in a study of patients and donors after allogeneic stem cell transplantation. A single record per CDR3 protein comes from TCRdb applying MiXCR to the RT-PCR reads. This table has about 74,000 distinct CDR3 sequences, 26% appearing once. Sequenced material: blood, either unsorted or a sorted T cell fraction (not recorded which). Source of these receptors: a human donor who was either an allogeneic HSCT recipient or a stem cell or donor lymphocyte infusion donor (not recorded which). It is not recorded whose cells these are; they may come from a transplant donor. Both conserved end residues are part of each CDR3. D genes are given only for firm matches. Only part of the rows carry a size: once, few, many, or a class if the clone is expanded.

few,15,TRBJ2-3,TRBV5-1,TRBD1,TGCGCCAGCAGCTCAGGGACAGCCTTCACAGATACGCAGTATTTT,CASSSGTAFTDTQYF
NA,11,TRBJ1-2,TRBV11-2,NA,TGTGCCAGCAGGAAAAACTATGGCTACACCTTC,CASRKNYGYTF
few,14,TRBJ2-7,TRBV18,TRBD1,TGTGCCAGCTCACCCCGGACAGGGGGGAGCGAGCAGTACTTC,CASSPRTGGSEQYF
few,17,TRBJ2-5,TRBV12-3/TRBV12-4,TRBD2,TGTGCCAGCAGTCCGCCACGACTAGCGGGGGGGCAAGAGACCCAGTACTTC,CASSPPRLAGGQETQYF
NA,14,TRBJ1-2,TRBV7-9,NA,TGTGCCAGCAGCTTATACGGGGTAGACTATGGCTACACCTTC,CASSLYGVDYGYTF
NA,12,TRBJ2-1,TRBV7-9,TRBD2,TGTGCCAGCACCCGGGGGGGCAATGAGCAGTTCTTC,CASTRGGNEQFF
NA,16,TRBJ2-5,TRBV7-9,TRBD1,TGTGCCAGCAGGCTAGCCTGGACAGGGATGGGGGAGACCCAGTACTTC,CASRLAWTGMGETQYF
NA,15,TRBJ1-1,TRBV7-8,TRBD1,TGTGCCAGCAGCCCCCAGGGACAGGGAGGCACTGAAGCTTTCTTT,CASSPQGQGGTEAFF
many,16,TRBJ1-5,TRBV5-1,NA,TGCGCCAGCAGCTTGGGCGGAGCCTGGGGCAATCAGCCCCAGCATTTT,CASSLGGAWGNQPQHF
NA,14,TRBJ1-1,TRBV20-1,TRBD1,TGCAGTGCCCGGGACAGGGCTGAAGAGACTGAAGCTTTCTTT,CSARDRAEETEAFF
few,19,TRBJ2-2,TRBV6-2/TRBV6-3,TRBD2,TGTGCCAGCAGTTTGGGACTAGCGGGAGGGTATCCGAACACCGGGGAGCTGTTTTTT,CASSLGLAGGYPNTGELFF
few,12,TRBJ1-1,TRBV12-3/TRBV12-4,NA,TGTGCCAGCAGTTTGAGGTACACTGAAGCTTTCTTT,CASSLRYTEAFF
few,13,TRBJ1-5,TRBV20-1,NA,TGCAGTGCTAGTCAGGGATGGTATCAGCCCCAGCATTTT,CSASQGWYQPQHF
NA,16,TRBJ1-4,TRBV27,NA,TGTGCCAGCAGTTTACTCCCTGTTGCAACTAATGAAAAACTGTTTTTT,CASSLLPVATNEKLFF
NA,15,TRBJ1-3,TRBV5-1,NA,TGCGCCAGCAGCTTGGCCGGTATATCTGGAAACACCATATATTTT,CASSLAGISGNTIYF
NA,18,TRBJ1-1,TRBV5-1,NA,TGCGCCAGCAGACCCCCACAGAAGGGGCCGGTGGGGAACACTGAAGCTTTCTTT,CASRPPQKGPVGNTEAFF
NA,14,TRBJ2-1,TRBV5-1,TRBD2,TGCGCCAGCAGCTTGCAAGGACTAGAAATTGGGCAGTTCTTC,CASSLQGLEIGQFF
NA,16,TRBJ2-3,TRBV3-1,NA,TGTGCCAGCAGTCCCCCGGTTTCCCGGCGCACAGATACGCAGTATTTT,CASSPPVSRRTDTQYF
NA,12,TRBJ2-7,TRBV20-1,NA,TGCAGTGCTAGTCTGGGGTACGCCGAGCAGTACTTC,CSASLGYAEQYF
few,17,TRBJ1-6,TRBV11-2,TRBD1,TGTGCCAGCAGCTTACGGACAGGGTTTGTTGAAAATTCACCCCTCCACTTT,CASSLRTGFVENSPLHF